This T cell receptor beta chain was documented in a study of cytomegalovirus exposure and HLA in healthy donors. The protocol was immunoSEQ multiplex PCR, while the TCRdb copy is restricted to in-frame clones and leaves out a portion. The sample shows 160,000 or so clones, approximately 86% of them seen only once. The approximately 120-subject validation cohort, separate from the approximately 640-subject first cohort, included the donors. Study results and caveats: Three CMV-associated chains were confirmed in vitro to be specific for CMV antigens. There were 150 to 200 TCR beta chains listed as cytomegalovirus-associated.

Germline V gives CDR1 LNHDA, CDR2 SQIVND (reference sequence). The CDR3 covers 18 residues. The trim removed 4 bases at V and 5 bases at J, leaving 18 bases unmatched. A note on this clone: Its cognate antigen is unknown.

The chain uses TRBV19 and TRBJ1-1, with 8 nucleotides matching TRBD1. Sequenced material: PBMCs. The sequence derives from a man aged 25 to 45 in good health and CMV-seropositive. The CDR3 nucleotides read TGTGCCAGTAGTACCCGGGACAGGTCTTCGCCCGTCAGGACTGAAGCTTTCTTT. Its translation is CASSTRDRSSPVRTEAFF.